These T cell receptor beta chains were read from a single sample in a study of blood T cell repertoires in COVID-19. The repertoire was sequenced with immunoSEQ multiplex PCR; TCRdb's copy has only in-frame clones and lacks some. The top ten hold 1.5% to 2% of the sample, which has about 300,000 clones, about 82% seen once. The sequencing input was peripheral blood. These receptors originate from a woman aged 50 to 65 with acute or convalescent COVID-19. CDR3s include the opening cysteine and the closing phenylalanine or tryptophan. Fields, in order: D gene, J gene, V gene, clone size, CDR3 DNA, CDR3 protein. The D gene is left open where the match is weak. Size is omitted from some rows. Given values are once, few, many or a class for expanded clones.

d_gene: TRBD2; j_gene: TRBJ2-7; v_gene: TRBV28; abundance: .; CDR3nt: TGTGCCAGCAGTTTACCACCCCCGTGGACTAGCGGGAGTAGCGAGCAGTACTTC; CDR3aa: CASSLPPPWTSGSSEQYF
d_gene: TRBD2; j_gene: TRBJ2-7; v_gene: TRBV7-2; abundance: .; CDR3nt: TGTGCCAGCAGCTTCCCCGGGACTAGCGGGCACTACGAGCAGTACTTC; CDR3aa: CASSFPGTSGHYEQYF
d_gene: TRBD1; j_gene: TRBJ2-2; v_gene: TRBV11-3; abundance: many; CDR3nt: TGTGCCAGCAGCTTAGGCGGACAGGGCACCGGGGAGCTGTTTTTT; CDR3aa: CASSLGGQGTGELFF
d_gene: TRBD1; j_gene: TRBJ2-3; v_gene: TRBV24-1; abundance: once; CDR3nt: TGTGCCACCAGTCCGGGACAGGGGAACTCAGATACGCAGTATTTT; CDR3aa: CATSPGQGNSDTQYF
d_gene: .; j_gene: TRBJ2-5; v_gene: TRBV6-5; abundance: .; CDR3nt: TGTGCCAGCAGTTACTCGGGCAGGCAAGAGACCCAGTACTTC; CDR3aa: CASSYSGRQETQYF
d_gene: .; j_gene: TRBJ1-4; v_gene: TRBV28; abundance: .; CDR3nt: TGTGCCAGCAGGACCCAGACAGGCCCTGAAAAACTGTTTTTT; CDR3aa: CASRTQTGPEKLFF
d_gene: .; j_gene: TRBJ2-1; v_gene: TRBV2; abundance: .; CDR3nt: TGTGCCAGCCGTCTGGGCCCACACAATGAGCAGTTCTTC; CDR3aa: CASRLGPHNEQFF
d_gene: TRBD1; j_gene: TRBJ2-1; v_gene: TRBV7-8; abundance: .; CDR3nt: TGTGCCAGCAGCTTGGACAGGGCTAATGAGCAGTTCTTC; CDR3aa: CASSLDRANEQFF
d_gene: TRBD2; j_gene: TRBJ2-3; v_gene: TRBV7-2; abundance: .; CDR3nt: TGTGCCAGCAGCTTAGGAAGGGTACTAGCGTCCCGCACAGATACGCAGTATTTT; CDR3aa: CASSLGRVLASRTDTQYF
d_gene: TRBD1; j_gene: TRBJ1-1; v_gene: TRBV2; abundance: .; CDR3nt: TGTGCCAGCGTTTACAGGGGGGTGAACACTGAAGCTTTCTTT; CDR3aa: CASVYRGVNTEAFF
d_gene: TRBD2; j_gene: TRBJ2-5; v_gene: TRBV7-9; abundance: .; CDR3nt: TGTGCCAGCAGCTCCACCGAGCGGGAGCTGGGGAGAGGGACCCAGTACTTC; CDR3aa: CASSSTERELGRGTQYF
d_gene: TRBD1; j_gene: TRBJ1-2; v_gene: TRBV7-2; abundance: .; CDR3nt: TGTGCCAGCAGCTCAGAGGGGGCAGGGAGTAACTATGGCTACACCTTC; CDR3aa: CASSSEGAGSNYGYTF
d_gene: TRBD1; j_gene: TRBJ1-1; v_gene: TRBV3-1/TRBV3-2; abundance: .; CDR3nt: TGTGCCAGCAGCCAAACAGGGGCAATGGAGGAAGCTTTCTTT; CDR3aa: CASSQTGAMEEAFF
d_gene: .; j_gene: TRBJ2-2; v_gene: TRBV7-6; abundance: .; CDR3nt: TGTGCCAGCAGCTTAGTGGGCAGGAACACCGGGGAGCTGTTTTTT; CDR3aa: CASSLVGRNTGELFF
d_gene: TRBD2; j_gene: TRBJ2-1; v_gene: TRBV7-2; abundance: once; CDR3nt: TGTGCCAGCAGCGCCGGGACTAGCGGCCGGTTTTACAATGAGCAGTTCTTC; CDR3aa: CASSAGTSGRFYNEQFF
d_gene: .; j_gene: TRBJ1-1; v_gene: TRBV6-5; abundance: .; CDR3nt: TGTGCCAGCAGTACGACACTGAACACTGAAGCTTTCTTT; CDR3aa: CASSTTLNTEAFF
d_gene: .; j_gene: TRBJ2-1; v_gene: TRBV24-1; abundance: .; CDR3nt: TGTGCCACCAGTGATTTAACACAGAGCTCCTACAATGAGCAGTTCTTC; CDR3aa: CATSDLTQSSYNEQFF
d_gene: TRBD1; j_gene: TRBJ1-3; v_gene: TRBV6-6; abundance: .; CDR3nt: TGTGCCAGCAGTTCCGGGACAGTTGGAAACACCATATATTTT; CDR3aa: CASSSGTVGNTIYF
d_gene: .; j_gene: TRBJ2-2; v_gene: TRBV4-1; abundance: .; CDR3nt: TGCGCCAGCAGCCGGCAGGGTAGGGCCGGGGAGCTGTTTTTT; CDR3aa: CASSRQGRAGELFF
d_gene: TRBD1; j_gene: TRBJ2-5; v_gene: TRBV28; abundance: .; CDR3nt: TGTGCCAGCAGTTTCTATCCCGCCGAGGGACAGGGGATGACAGAGACCCAGTACTTC; CDR3aa: CASSFYPAEGQGMTETQYF
d_gene: TRBD1; j_gene: TRBJ2-7; v_gene: TRBV6-5; abundance: once; CDR3nt: TGTGCCAGCAGTTACGCCGGGACAGGGGGCTACGAGCAGTACTTC; CDR3aa: CASSYAGTGGYEQYF
d_gene: .; j_gene: TRBJ1-1; v_gene: TRBV5-1; abundance: .; CDR3nt: TGCGCCAGCAGCCTTAACCCGCCCGCGCCGGCTGAAGCTTTCTTT; CDR3aa: CASSLNPPAPAEAFF
d_gene: .; j_gene: TRBJ2-1; v_gene: TRBV2; abundance: .; CDR3nt: TGTGCCAGCAGTGAAGCGCTGGACATTTGGGGCGTGGGGAATGAGCAGTTCTTC; CDR3aa: CASSEALDIWGVGNEQFF
d_gene: TRBD1; j_gene: TRBJ1-2; v_gene: TRBV28; abundance: .; CDR3nt: TGTGCCAGCAGTCTCCGGGACAGATACTATGGCTACACCTTC; CDR3aa: CASSLRDRYYGYTF
d_gene: .; j_gene: TRBJ1-3; v_gene: TRBV7-9; abundance: .; CDR3nt: TGTGCCAGCAGCTTAATGGGGAGCTCTGGAAACACCATATATTTT; CDR3aa: CASSLMGSSGNTIYF
d_gene: .; j_gene: TRBJ1-1; v_gene: TRBV6-5; abundance: .; CDR3nt: TGTGCCAGCAGGTTCCCGGGAGCGAACACTGAAGCTTTCTTT; CDR3aa: CASRFPGANTEAFF